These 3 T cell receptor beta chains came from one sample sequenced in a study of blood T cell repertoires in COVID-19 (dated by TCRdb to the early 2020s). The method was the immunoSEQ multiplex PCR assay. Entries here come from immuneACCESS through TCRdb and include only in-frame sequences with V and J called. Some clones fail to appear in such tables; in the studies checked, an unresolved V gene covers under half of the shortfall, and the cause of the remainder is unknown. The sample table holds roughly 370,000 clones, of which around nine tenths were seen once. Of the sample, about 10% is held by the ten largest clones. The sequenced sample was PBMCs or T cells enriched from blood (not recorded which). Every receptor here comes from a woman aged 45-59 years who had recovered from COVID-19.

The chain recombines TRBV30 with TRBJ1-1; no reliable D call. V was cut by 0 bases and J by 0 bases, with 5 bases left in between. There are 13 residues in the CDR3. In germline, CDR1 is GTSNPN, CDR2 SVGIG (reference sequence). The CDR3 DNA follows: TGTGCCTGGAGTGTACTTTTGAACACTGAAGCTTTCTTT. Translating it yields CAWSVLLNTEAFF.

DNA of the CDR3: TGTGCCAGCAGTTACTCCGGGACAGGGGGCACTGAAGCTTTCTTT. It specifies CASSYSGTGGTEAFF. The chain uses TRBV6-5 and TRBJ1-1; 11 nucleotides line up with TRBD1. The junction had 1 base not matched to a gene; V was cut back by 0 bases and J by 4 bases. The CDR3 runs 15 residues. CDR1 is MNHEY, CDR2 SVGAGI, per germline.

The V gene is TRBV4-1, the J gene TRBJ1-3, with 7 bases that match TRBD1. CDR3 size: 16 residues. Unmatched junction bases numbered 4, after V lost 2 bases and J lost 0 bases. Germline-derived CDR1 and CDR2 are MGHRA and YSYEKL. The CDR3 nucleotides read TGCGCCAGCAGCCAACAGGGACAGATCTCTGGAAACACCATATATTTT. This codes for CASSQQGQISGNTIYF.